Reported below is one T cell receptor beta chain. The antigen is undetermined. The CDR3 is 13 amino acids. Trimming cost V 8 bases and J 2 bases; bases outside gene matches: 5. Germline-derived CDR1 and CDR2 are ENHRY and SYGVKD. The data were taken from a study of shared clonotypes between healthy human individuals. The table came from immunoSEQ multiplex PCR; TCRdb's copy has only in-frame clones and leaves some out. The top ten clones hold roughly 1.1% of a sample with over 1.4 million clones, roughly 96% of them seen once. Overall study results and limits: At large depth, rarefaction still showed sorted-subset sequencing to be incomplete.

The sequenced sample was naive CD4+ T cells sorted from blood. The subset was: CD45RA+ positively selected. This chain uses TRBV10-3 with TRBJ2-7; 8 nucleotides line up with TRBD1. The sequence derives from a man between 25 and 39 years old in good health. CDR3 residues: CAIGGQGPYEQYF. The CDR3 coding sequence is TGTGCCATCGGCGGACAGGGACCCTACGAGCAGTACTTC.